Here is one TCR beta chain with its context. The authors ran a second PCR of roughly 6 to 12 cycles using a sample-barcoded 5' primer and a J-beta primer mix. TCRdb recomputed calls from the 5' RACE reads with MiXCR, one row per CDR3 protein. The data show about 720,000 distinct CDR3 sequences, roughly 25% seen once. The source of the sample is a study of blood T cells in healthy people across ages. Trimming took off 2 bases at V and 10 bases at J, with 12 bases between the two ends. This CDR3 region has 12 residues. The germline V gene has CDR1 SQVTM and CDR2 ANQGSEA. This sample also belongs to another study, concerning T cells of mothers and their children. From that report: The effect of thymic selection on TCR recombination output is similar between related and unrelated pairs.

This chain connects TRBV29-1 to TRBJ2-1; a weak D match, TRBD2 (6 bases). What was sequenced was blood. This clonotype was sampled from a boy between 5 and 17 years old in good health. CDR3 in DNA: TGCAGCGTTGAATCTTGGGAGGTAGAGCAGTTCTTC. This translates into CSVESWEVEQFF.